The text below deals with one T cell receptor beta chain. Antigen specificity is unknown. Only patients with CD8+CD57+ cell expansion on flow cytometry were chosen for sequencing. The blood sampling took place in patients who had so far received no therapy. This specimen belongs to a study of CD8+CD57+ T cells in acquired aplastic anemia. Study as a whole: The study obtained an average of 3.2 ug of DNA from sorted CD4+ and CD8+ cells.

Study conclusions and caveats: Patients and controls shared some 30 CD8+ CDR3 sequences, highly expressed in patients. Controls did not differ significantly from patients in CD8+ Simpson's diversity.

Genomic DNA acted as the template from which TCR beta VDJ combination and CDR3 sequence profiling were carried out. TCRdb called the reads again in MiXCR, with one record for every CDR3 protein. This table holds about 160,000 distinct CDR3 sequences, about two thirds found once. Germline V gene data show CDR1 as SNHLY and CDR2 as FYNNEI. V shed 2 bases, J shed 4 bases, and the junction held 5 bases outside the gene matches. The CDR3 runs to 16 residues. J is TRBJ2-3 and V is TRBV2; 11 bases line up with TRBD1. The receptor was derived from a human donor with aplastic anemia. Sequencing was carried out using sorted CD4+, CD8+, or CD8+CD57+ T cells (not recorded which) from PBMCs. DNA for the CDR3: TGTGCCAGCAGTGAAACGAGGACAGGGGGCGCAGATACGCAGTATTTT. The encoded protein is CASSETRTGGADTQYF.